A selection of T cell receptor beta chains follows, all from one sample in a study of immune evolution from preneoplasia to lung adenocarcinoma. Produced via immunoSEQ multiplex PCR; TCRdb's table is partial and in-frame only. The sample yields 2,500 to 3,500 clones, about four fifths seen once. The sequenced sample consisted of FFPE adjacent normal lung tissue. The source of these receptors is a middle-aged person with lung adenocarcinoma. CDR3s include the opening cysteine and the closing phenylalanine or tryptophan. Fields, in order: V gene, D gene, clone size, J gene, CDR3 DNA, CDR3 protein. The D gene is left open where the match is weak. Not all rows give a size; the values are once, few, many and, for expanded clones, a class.

TRBV6-5,NA,NA,TRBJ1-1,TGTGCCAGCCAGTTGACAGGAGAATACACTGAAGCTTTCTTT,CASQLTGEYTEAFF
TRBV6-5,TRBD2,NA,TRBJ2-7,TGTGCCAGCAGGACTAGCGGGGGGCTCGAGCAGTACTTC,CASRTSGGLEQYF
TRBV30,TRBD2,NA,TRBJ2-1,TGTGCCTGGAGGCGGGAGGACCCCTACAATGAGCAGTTCTTC,CAWRREDPYNEQFF
TRBV4-3,TRBD1,NA,TRBJ1-5,TGCGCCAGCAGCCAAGAAATCCTGGGGACAGGGGGTCAGCCCCAGCATTTT,CASSQEILGTGGQPQHF
TRBV5-4,NA,NA,TRBJ1-4,TGTGCCAGCAGCACCAACAGGGCGCTAGATGAAAAACTGTTTTTT,CASSTNRALDEKLFF
TRBV6-4,NA,NA,TRBJ2-2,TGTGCCAGCAGTACAACAGGGTCCGGGGAGCTGTTTTTT,CASSTTGSGELFF
TRBV30,NA,NA,TRBJ1-1,TGTGCCTGGAGAGCGACTACAGGAGCTGGCACTGAAGCTTTCTTT,CAWRATTGAGTEAFF
TRBV28,NA,NA,TRBJ1-2,TGTGCCAGCAGCCTCCGTGTGGCCTATGGCTACACCTTC,CASSLRVAYGYTF
TRBV6-1,NA,NA,TRBJ1-1,TGTGCCAGCACCCCGGTCGCGAACACTGAAGCTTTCTTT,CASTPVANTEAFF
TRBV27,NA,NA,TRBJ2-7,TGTGCCAGCAGTTCCTCCCCTGGGCTGCACTCCTACGAGCAGTACTTC,CASSSSPGLHSYEQYF
TRBV10-2,NA,NA,TRBJ1-5,TGCGCCAGCAGCGCTGAGGGGTCACAAAAGAATCAGCCCCAGCATTTT,CASSAEGSQKNQPQHF
TRBV9,NA,NA,TRBJ1-2,TGTGCCAGCAGCGTAGCCCCCACTGGGCCCTATGGCTACACCTTC,CASSVAPTGPYGYTF
TRBV30,NA,NA,TRBJ1-2,TGTGCCTGGAGTGCCTCAGGGGTTGGCTACACCTTC,CAWSASGVGYTF
TRBV30,TRBD1,few,TRBJ1-1,TGTGCCTGGAATAAAGGGCTTGAGGGGGCTACGTACACTGAAGCTTTCTTT,CAWNKGLEGATYTEAFF
TRBV10-3,NA,few,TRBJ2-1,TGTGCCATCATGAAGGACGGTTTGGGCTACAATGAGCAGTTCTTC,CAIMKDGLGYNEQFF
TRBV5-1,NA,few,TRBJ2-1,TGCGCCAGCACCCCGTTCGGAGGCAATGAGCAGTTCTTC,CASTPFGGNEQFF
TRBV20-1,NA,NA,TRBJ2-5,TGCAGTGCGCTCGGGGGAGAGACCCAGTACTTC,CSALGGETQYF
TRBV7-9,TRBD1,NA,TRBJ1-1,TGTGCCAGCAGCGGACAGGGAAGAGGCACTGAAGCTTTCTTT,CASSGQGRGTEAFF
TRBV11-1,NA,NA,TRBJ2-7,TGTGCCAGCAGCCGGACGTCTGGGGCCTACGAGCAGTACTTC,CASSRTSGAYEQYF
TRBV6-6,NA,NA,TRBJ1-5,TGTGCCAGCAGGGACACGAATCAGCCCCAGCATTTT,CASRDTNQPQHF
TRBV18,TRBD2,NA,TRBJ2-6,TGTGCCAGCTCACCTGGACTAGCGGGCCACTCTGGGGCCAACGTCCTGACTTTC,CASSPGLAGHSGANVLTF
TRBV6-1,NA,NA,TRBJ2-1,TGTGCCAGCACCGAAGGGGGGCTAGCCAGTGAAGAGCAGTTCTTC,CASTEGGLASEEQFF
TRBV5-1,NA,few,TRBJ2-5,TGCGCCAGCAGCTTGTTCTCTATGGCAGCGGCGGGCCAAGAGACCCAGTACTTC,CASSLFSMAAAGQETQYF
TRBV9,NA,NA,TRBJ2-5,TGTGCCAGCAGCGCTACAGGGATCCAAGAGACCCAGTACTTC,CASSATGIQETQYF
TRBV28,NA,large,TRBJ2-2,TGTGCCAGCAGTTTACCGACAGTGCCGGGGGGGGAGCTGTTTTTT,CASSLPTVPGGELFF
TRBV10-3,TRBD2,NA,TRBJ2-4,TGTGCCATCAGTGACCCGGGACTAGCGGCCAAAAACATTCAGTACTTC,CAISDPGLAAKNIQYF
TRBV29-1,NA,NA,TRBJ1-4,TGCAGCGTTGAAGTAAGTAGAGTTAATGAAAAACTGTTTTTT,CSVEVSRVNEKLFF
TRBV27,TRBD1,NA,TRBJ2-7,TGTGCCAGCAGTTGGGGGACAGGGGGCTTGAACGAGCAGTACTTC,CASSWGTGGLNEQYF
TRBV6-5,TRBD2,NA,TRBJ2-7,TGTGCCAGCAGCCGGACTAGCGGGGGGCCTAGAGAGCAGTACTTC,CASSRTSGGPREQYF
TRBV6-1,TRBD2,NA,TRBJ2-7,TGTGCCAGCAGTGGAACCGGGGTAGCGGGAGGTTTCTACGAGCAGTACTTC,CASSGTGVAGGFYEQYF
TRBV10-3,TRBD2,NA,TRBJ2-7,TGTGCCATCCGAAAGTCCGGGACTAGTCTCAACGAGCAGTACTTC,CAIRKSGTSLNEQYF
TRBV2,TRBD1,NA,TRBJ2-7,TGTGCCAGCAGGGACAGGGACCTCCCATCCTACGAGCAGTACTTC,CASRDRDLPSYEQYF
TRBV29-1,NA,NA,TRBJ2-7,TGCAGCGCAACAGCTGCCTACGAGCAGTACTTC,CSATAAYEQYF
TRBV9,TRBD2,NA,TRBJ2-2,TGTGCCAGCAGCCCAGGTCGGACTAGCGGCACCGGGGAGCTGTTTTTT,CASSPGRTSGTGELFF
TRBV14,TRBD1,NA,TRBJ2-7,TGTGCCAGCAGCCTAGACAGGGCGGTTCAATACTTC,CASSLDRAVQYF
TRBV27,TRBD2,NA,TRBJ2-3,TGTGCCAGCAGTTTATCGGCGGGAGAGGAGGATACGCAGTATTTT,CASSLSAGEEDTQYF
TRBV14,TRBD1,NA,TRBJ2-4,TGTGCCAGCAGCCGGGACAGGGTAGCCAAAAACATTCAGTACTTC,CASSRDRVAKNIQYF
TRBV6-5,NA,once,TRBJ2-3,TGTGCCAGCAGTGATTATGGGGGGGACAATAGCGAGTATTTT,CASSDYGGDNSEYF
TRBV4-1,NA,NA,TRBJ2-1,TGCGCCAGCAGCCAAGAACGGGATAGCGGAACACCTACATACAATGAGCAGTTCTTC,CASSQERDSGTPTYNEQFF
TRBV7-9,NA,NA,TRBJ2-7,TGTGCCAGCAGCTTAGGCAGGGAAGGCTACGAGCAGTACTTC,CASSLGREGYEQYF
TRBV29-1,NA,NA,TRBJ1-2,TGCAGCGTTGAAGAGGGGGGGCCGACCCGAGGCTACACCTTC,CSVEEGGPTRGYTF
TRBV18,NA,NA,TRBJ1-2,TGTGCCAGCTCACCGTACCTGACTGAGCACTATGGCTACACCTTC,CASSPYLTEHYGYTF
TRBV9,NA,NA,TRBJ2-4,TGTGCCAGCAGCCCTGACAAAGGCATTCAGTACTTC,CASSPDKGIQYF
TRBV30,NA,once,TRBJ1-2,TGTGCCTGGAGCGCGGTTGGGGCTTCCTATGGCTACACCTTC,CAWSAVGASYGYTF
TRBV2,NA,NA,TRBJ2-2,TGTGCCAGCAGTGAACGGAGAACCGGGGAGCTGTTTTTT,CASSERRTGELFF
TRBV15,TRBD1,once,TRBJ1-3,TGTGCCACCAGCAGAGGTACAACGGGACAGGGCTCTGGAAACACCATATATTTT,CATSRGTTGQGSGNTIYF
TRBV30,TRBD1,NA,TRBJ1-4,TGTGCCTGGAGCCCCGGGACAGCTTCAACTAATGAAAAACTGTTTTTT,CAWSPGTASTNEKLFF
TRBV6-5,NA,NA,TRBJ1-2,TGTGCCAGCAGTGATGATTGGGGGAATGAGGGCTACACCTTC,CASSDDWGNEGYTF
TRBV7-2,NA,NA,TRBJ2-3,TGTGCCAGCAGCTCCGACTACTTGAGCACAGATACGCAGTATTTT,CASSSDYLSTDTQYF
TRBV7-2,NA,NA,TRBJ2-1,TGTGCCAGCAGCTTACTAGCCCCAAACTCCTACAATGAGCAGTTCTTC,CASSLLAPNSYNEQFF
TRBV11-2,NA,NA,TRBJ1-2,TGTGCCAGCAGCTTAGTTCGGACACCCGAATATGGCTACACCTTC,CASSLVRTPEYGYTF